This TCR beta chain originates from a study of T cell responses to AZD1222 COVID-19 vaccine. Study-wide points: Spike-wide vaccine-associated CD4 TCRs dominated at 160-218 and 743-854.

Worth noting for this clone: Its antigen is undetermined.

Germline CDR1 SGHTA, CDR2 FQGNSA. The V gene end was trimmed by 3 bases and the J gene end by 4 bases; junction bases not matched to a gene: 4. The CDR3 sequence is 14 residues long. The protocol was immunoSEQ multiplex PCR, while the TCRdb copy is restricted to in-frame clones and leaves out a portion. The repertoire holds 65,000 to 85,000 clones, with 70% to 90% as singletons. The clonotype was recovered from an adult in good health. The sequencing used peripheral blood, collected on day 0 of AZD1222 vaccination. This sequence joins TRBV7-2 and TRBJ1-2, with 8 bases identical to TRBD1. This CDR3 reads CASSFGQGAYGYTF. CDR3 coding DNA: TGTGCCAGCAGCTTCGGCCAGGGGGCCTATGGCTACACCTTC.